The 14 T cell receptor beta chains below come from one sample, sequenced in a study of blood T cell repertoires in COVID-19. Profiling relied on immunoSEQ multiplex PCR, and the TCRdb table lists in-frame clones only, not all of them. The sample includes tens of thousands of clones, around 90% of them seen just once. Sequencing input: peripheral blood. The receptors shown here come from a man between 45 and 60 years old with acute or convalescent COVID-19.

The chain combines TRBV30 with TRBJ2-2, with D possibly matching TRBD1 (6 bases). V lost 3 bases to trimming and J lost 4 bases, with 12 bases between them. The CDR3 is made up of 14 amino acids. The germline V gene encodes CDR1 GTSNPN and CDR2 SVGIG (reference sequence). CDR3 nucleotides: TGTGCCTGGAGACAAGCAGGGGCCACCGGGGAGCTGTTTTTT. Translating it yields CAWRQAGATGELFF.

J is TRBJ2-1 and V is TRBV6-5; no firm D call. Germline lookup yields CDR1 MNHEY and CDR2 SVGAGI. Deletions cut 5 bases from V and 9 bases from J, with 14 bases between. The CDR3 length is 13 residues. The CDR3 nucleotides read TGTGCCAGCAGTCTGGTTGCTAGAAGTGAGCAGTTCTTC. Protein sequence: CASSLVARSEQFF.

The chain has TRBV7-2 and TRBJ2-7; 8 bases match TRBD1. V lost 4 bases to trimming and J lost 2 bases; unmatched junction nucleotides: 10. This CDR3 has 16 residues. From germline, CDR1 is SGHTA and CDR2 FQGNSA. As DNA, the CDR3 is TGTGCCAGCAGCTCGACCCGACAGGGGAAAGCCTACGAGCAGTACTTC. Amino acids: CASSSTRQGKAYEQYF.

J is TRBJ1-6 and V is TRBV5-1, with 7 positions matching TRBD1. The CDR3 runs to 15 residues. Germline values: CDR1 SGHRS, CDR2 YFSETQ. The trim removed 2 bases at V and 8 bases at J, leaving 7 bases unmatched. The CDR3 coding sequence is TGCGCCAGCAGCTTTGGAAGGGACAGACATTCACCCCTCCACTTT. Translating it yields CASSFGRDRHSPLHF.

This chain uses TRBV7-3 with TRBJ2-1, with D perhaps TRBD2 (6 bases). Germline CDR1 SGHTA, CDR2 FQGTGA. V was pared by 0 bases and J by 6 bases, with 15 bases between. This CDR3 has 16 amino acids. DNA for the CDR3: TGTGCCAGCAGCTTAACATGGGGTGCGGGGTTCAATGAGCAGTTCTTC. Protein product: CASSLTWGAGFNEQFF.

The chain is built from TRBV19 and TRBJ2-5, with 8 bases that match TRBD2. V dropped 5 bases and J dropped 4; count of bases not matched to a gene: 3. Germline V lookup: CDR1 LNHDA, CDR2 SQIVND (reference sequence). The CDR3 runs to 13 residues. CDR3 sequence reads: CASSYRGGETQYF. Here the CDR3 DNA reads TGTGCCAGTAGTTATCGGGGGGGAGAGACCCAGTACTTC. Combining the CDR3 with reference TRBV19 and TRBJ2-5 gives the whole variable domain DGGITQSPKYLFRKEGQNVTLSCEQNLNHDAMYWYRQDPGQGLRLIYYSQIVNDFQKGDIAEGYSVSREKKESFPLTVTSAQKNPTAFYLCASSYRGGETQYFGPGTRLLVL.

The rearrangement joins TRBV7-8 to TRBJ1-4; 7 nucleotides match TRBD1. The germline gives CDR1 SGHVS, CDR2 FQNEAQ. The CDR3 covers 17 residues. J gave up 3 bases and V 5 bases, and 12 bases lay outside the gene matches. CDR3 protein: CASSPSPRQGSNEKLFF. For the CDR3, the DNA is TGTGCCAGCAGCCCCTCCCCTCGACAGGGCTCTAATGAAAAACTGTTTTTT. Full variable domain (outside the CDR3, taken from reference TRBV7-8 and TRBJ1-4): GAGVSQSPRYKVAKRGQDVALRCDPISGHVSLFWYQQALGQGPEFLTYFQNEAQLDKSGLPSDRFFAERPEGSVSTLKIQRTQQEDSAVYLCASSPSPRQGSNEKLFFGSGTQLSVL.

The rearrangement links TRBV9 to TRBJ2-1, with TRBD1 matching 9 bases. Germline CDR1 and CDR2: SGDLS and YYNGEE. The CDR3 sequence is 15 residues long. V was pared by 2 bases and J by 3 bases, with 3 bases of the junction left unmatched. CDR3 protein: CASSVNRGLYNEQFF. CDR3 sequence (DNA): TGTGCCAGCAGCGTTAACAGGGGGCTCTACAATGAGCAGTTCTTC. Looking up the rest from reference TRBV9 and TRBJ2-1 gives the full variable domain: DSGVTQTPKHLITATGQRVTLRCSPRSGDLSVYWYQQSLDQGLQFLIQYYNGEERAKGNILERFSAQQFPDLHSELNLSSLELGDSALYFCASSVNRGLYNEQFFGPGTRLTVL.

V gene TRBV5-1 combines with J gene TRBJ2-1; TRBD1 matches 9 bases. The CDR3 is 14 amino acids. V gave up 3 bases and J gave up 8 bases; unmatched junction bases: 6. Germline V CDR1 and CDR2: SGHRS, YFSETQ. The CDR3 sequence is CASSYGTGSYEQFF. CDR3 coding DNA: TGCGCCAGCAGCTACGGGACAGGGTCGTATGAGCAGTTCTTC.

The J gene is TRBJ2-1, the V gene TRBV2; maybe TRBD1 (6 bases). The CDR3 is 14 residues long. V was pared by 6 bases and J by 3 bases, with 12 bases between. Germline lookup yields CDR1 SNHLY and CDR2 FYNNEI. For the CDR3, the DNA is TGTGCCAGCAGCGATCCGGACAGCTACAATGAGCAGTTCTTC. The encoded protein is CASSDPDSYNEQFF.

This chain joins TRBV10-3 and TRBJ2-3; D ambiguous. The CDR3 has 8 residues. V lost 10 bases to trimming and J lost 8 bases, with 4 bases between them. Germline V gene data show CDR1 as ENHRY and CDR2 as SYGVKD. This chain's CDR3 is CATPTQYF. The CDR3 region has the DNA TGTGCCACTCCTACGCAGTATTTT.

The rearrangement links TRBV9 to TRBJ2-2; TRBD2 matches 8 bases. This CDR3 region has 16 residues. V trimming: 0 bases; J trimming: 0 bases; junction bases outside the gene matches: 1. Germline CDR1 SGDLS, CDR2 YYNGEE. The CDR3 loop is CASSVGSGTNTGELFF. The CDR3 DNA follows: TGTGCCAGCAGCGTAGGTAGCGGGACGAACACCGGGGAGCTGTTTTTT.

The V and J genes are TRBV11-2 and TRBJ1-4; 9 bases line up with TRBD1. The V gene end was trimmed by 5 bases and the J gene end by 7 bases; junction bases not matched to a gene: 8. Germline assignment: CDR1 SGHAT and CDR2 FQNNGV. The CDR3 spans 15 residues. The DNA of the CDR3 is TGTGCCAGCAGCCCTGGCCAGGACAGGGGTGAAAAACTGTTTTTT. Its protein is CASSPGQDRGEKLFF.

V usage is TRBV12-3 or TRBV12-4 and J usage is TRBJ2-2; D gene uncertain. The V end lost 4 bases, the J end lost 6 bases, and 6 bases lay between the germline ends. This CDR3 spans 12 amino acids. The CDR3 nucleotides read TGTGCCAGCAGTTCAGTACCCGGGGAGCTGTTTTTT. This encodes CASSSVPGELFF.